These T cell receptor beta chains were read from a single sample in a study of blood T cell repertoires in COVID-19. Only in-frame clones appear in the TCRdb table, and some are missing; sequencing was by immunoSEQ multiplex PCR. Here the sample spans 200,000 or so clones, approximately 83% being singletons. Source material: PBMCs or T cells enriched from blood (not recorded which). These receptors originate from a woman between 50 and 59 years old who had been exposed to COVID-19. The CDR3 runs from the conserved cysteine through the conserved F or W. Fields, in order: D gene, V gene, clone size, J gene, CDR3 DNA, CDR3 protein. A D gene is named only where the DNA matches it firmly. Rows may omit the clone size; those that give it use once, few, many or a size class.

-	TRBV2	few	TRBJ2-5	TGTGCCAGCAGTGCCGAAAGCCAAACAGAAATAAGGACAGTTGGTCAAAGTGAGACCCAGTACTTC	CASSAESQTEIRTVGQSETQYF
TRBD2	TRBV3-1/TRBV3-2	once	TRBJ2-2	TGTGCCAGCAGCCAATCTCTAGCGGGGATTAACACCGGGGAGCTGTTTTTT	CASSQSLAGINTGELFF
-	TRBV5-6	-	TRBJ1-2	TGTGCCAGCAGCTTCCAGAATCGCTATGGCTACACCTTC	CASSFQNRYGYTF
TRBD1	TRBV11-2	-	TRBJ1-6	TGTGCCAGCAGCCCGGGACAGGGATCCAACTCACCCCTCCACTTT	CASSPGQGSNSPLHF
TRBD1	TRBV9	-	TRBJ1-6	TGTGCCAGCAGCGTTGGATTCGGGACAGGGTCACCCCTCCACTTT	CASSVGFGTGSPLHF
-	TRBV11-2	few	TRBJ1-6	TGTGCCAGCAAGGGGGGGGCAGGCAGTAATTCACCCCTCCACTTT	CASKGGAGSNSPLHF
-	TRBV12-3/TRBV12-4	-	TRBJ1-1	TGTGCCAGCAAAAGCTACGGCACTGAAGCTTTCTTT	CASKSYGTEAFF
-	TRBV27	-	TRBJ1-2	TGTGCCAGCAGGAGAGAATCGTCCTACAACTATGGCTACACCTTC	CASRRESSYNYGYTF
TRBD1	TRBV18	-	TRBJ1-5	TGTGCCAGCTCACTCAAGACAGGGGTGGGTCAGCCCCAGCATTTT	CASSLKTGVGQPQHF
TRBD1	TRBV3-1/TRBV3-2	-	TRBJ1-2	TGTGCCAGCAGCCAAAGGACAGGGATCTATGGCTACACCTTC	CASSQRTGIYGYTF
-	TRBV5-6	-	TRBJ1-1	TGTGCCAGCAGCCCATTGGACAGAATGAACACTGAAGCTTTCTTT	CASSPLDRMNTEAFF
-	TRBV10-3	-	TRBJ2-2	TGTGCCATCAGTGATGGCAGTGCGAACACCGGGGAGCTGTTTTTT	CAISDGSANTGELFF
-	TRBV19	many	TRBJ1-2	TGTGCCAGTCTTAGCCGACAGCACCTTAACTATGGCTACACCTTC	CASLSRQHLNYGYTF
-	TRBV7-9	few	TRBJ1-2	TGTGCCAGCAGCTTATCGTCCCGCGGGGATGGCTACACCTTC	CASSLSSRGDGYTF
-	TRBV28	-	TRBJ1-2	TGTGCCAGCAGTTCAGACAGGAACTATGGCTACACCTTC	CASSSDRNYGYTF
TRBD2	TRBV20-1	once	TRBJ2-7	TGCAGTGCTAGTGGGACGGGGGCGCGCGGGGGGACCTACGAGCAGTACTTC	CSASGTGARGGTYEQYF
TRBD1	TRBV15	-	TRBJ2-6	TGTGCCACCAGCAGCCCTTTCGGGACAGGGACCTCTGGGGCCAACGTCCTGACTTTC	CATSSPFGTGTSGANVLTF
-	TRBV6-1	-	TRBJ1-5	TGTGCCAGCAGTGAAAGAGGGCAGCCCCAGCATTTT	CASSERGQPQHF
TRBD1	TRBV3-1/TRBV3-2	-	TRBJ1-6	TGTGCCAGCAGCCCGATTCTCGCCGGGGACAGGGCAAACTATAATTCACCCCTCCACTTT	CASSPILAGDRANYNSPLHF
-	TRBV5-4	once	TRBJ1-6	TGTGCCAGCAGCTCCCCGGACATTTATAATTCACCCCTCCACTTT	CASSSPDIYNSPLHF
-	TRBV19	-	TRBJ1-1	TGTGCCAGTAGTATGAGGGCAGGATCGGATGGCACTGAAGCTTTCTTT	CASSMRAGSDGTEAFF
TRBD2	TRBV6-5	-	TRBJ2-7	TGTGCCAGCAGGGAGACTAGCCTACCGGGGGAGCAGTACTTC	CASRETSLPGEQYF
TRBD2	TRBV5-4	-	TRBJ2-5	TGTGCCAGCAGCCTGACTGGCGGGGGGGCTGAGACCCAGTACTTC	CASSLTGGGAETQYF
-	TRBV28	-	TRBJ1-1	TGTGCCAGCGCTCTAGCGCAGGGATCCGGCACTGAAGCTTTCTTT	CASALAQGSGTEAFF
TRBD2	TRBV19	-	TRBJ2-1	TGTGCCAGTAGTAAGGGTACTAGCGCATACAATGAGCAGTTCTTC	CASSKGTSAYNEQFF
-	TRBV3-1/TRBV3-2	-	TRBJ1-6	TGTGCCAGCAGCCAGTTTGAGTCCTCCTATAATTCACCCCTCCACTTT	CASSQFESSYNSPLHF
TRBD1	TRBV29-1	-	TRBJ2-7	TGCAGCGTTGCCGACAGGGGGCCTTACGAGCAGTACTTC	CSVADRGPYEQYF
TRBD1	TRBV11-2	-	TRBJ1-3	TGTGCCAGCAGCTCCGGGACAGCGAGCTCTGGAAACACCATATATTTT	CASSSGTASSGNTIYF
-	TRBV11-2	-	TRBJ1-4	TGTGCCAGCAGCTTGACAGGACAAATGAAAAAACTGTTTTTT	CASSLTGQMKKLFF
TRBD1	TRBV19	-	TRBJ1-6	TGTGCCAGAGGGGGCGCCTTGGCTTCACCCCTCCACTTT	CARGGALASPLHF
-	TRBV3-1/TRBV3-2	-	TRBJ2-2	TGTGCCAGCAGCCAAAGGCCCTGGAGGGGAGGCACCGGGGAGCTGTTTTTT	CASSQRPWRGGTGELFF
-	TRBV6-5	-	TRBJ1-4	TGTGCCAGCATGAGCGCCGGTGAAAAACTGTTTTTT	CASMSAGEKLFF
TRBD1	TRBV5-6	-	TRBJ1-2	TGTGCCAGCACCCAATCCGGGACAGGGCTCTTAGGAGGCTACACCTTC	CASTQSGTGLLGGYTF